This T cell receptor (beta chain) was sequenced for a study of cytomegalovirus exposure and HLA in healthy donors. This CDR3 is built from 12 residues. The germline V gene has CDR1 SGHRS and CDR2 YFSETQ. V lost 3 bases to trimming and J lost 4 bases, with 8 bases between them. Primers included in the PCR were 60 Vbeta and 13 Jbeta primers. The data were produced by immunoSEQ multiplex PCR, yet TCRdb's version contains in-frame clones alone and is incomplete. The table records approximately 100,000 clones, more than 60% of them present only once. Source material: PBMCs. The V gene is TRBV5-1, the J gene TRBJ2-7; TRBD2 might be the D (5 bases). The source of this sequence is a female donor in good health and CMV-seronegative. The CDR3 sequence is CASSSRGYEQYF. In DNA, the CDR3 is TGCGCCAGCAGCTCCCGGGGTTACGAGCAGTACTTC.